The clone carrying this T cell receptor (beta chain) has a handful of counts. Unique molecular identifiers featured in how the TCRbeta library was prepared. TCRdb re-called the PCR reads with MiXCR, one entry per CDR3 protein. The table shows 450,000 to 500,000 distinct CDR3 sequences, with about an eighth occurring only once. These data belong to a study of T-cell reconstitution after alpha-beta-depleted transplantation in children. The CDR3 totals 17 residues. Germline loops: CDR1 LGHNA, CDR2 YSLEER. V was pared by 4 bases and J by 3 bases, with 21 bases between. The clonotype originates from a human donor who donated a stem cell graft to a child with combined immunodeficiency. The genes are TRBV4-3 and TRBJ2-5; tentatively, D is TRBD2 (6 bases). The sample was PBMCs from the stem cell graft donor, taken from the stem cell graft. The CDR3 region is CASSLNLPSEGEETQYF. CDR3 sequence (DNA): TGCGCCAGCAGCCTGAACCTGCCTAGCGAAGGGGAAGAGACCCAGTACTTC.